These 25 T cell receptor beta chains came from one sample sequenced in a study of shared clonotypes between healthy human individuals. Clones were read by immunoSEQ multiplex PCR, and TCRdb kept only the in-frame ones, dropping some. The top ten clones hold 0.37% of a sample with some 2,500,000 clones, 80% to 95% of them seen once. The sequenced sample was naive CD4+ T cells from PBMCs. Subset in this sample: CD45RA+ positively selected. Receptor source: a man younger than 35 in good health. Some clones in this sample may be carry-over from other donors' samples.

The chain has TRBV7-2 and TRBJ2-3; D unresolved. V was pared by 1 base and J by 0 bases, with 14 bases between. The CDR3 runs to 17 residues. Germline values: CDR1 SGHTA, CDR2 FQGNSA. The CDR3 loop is CASSLVPIRTSTDTQYF. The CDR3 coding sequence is TGTGCCAGCAGCTTAGTACCCATTAGAACTAGCACAGATACGCAGTATTTT.

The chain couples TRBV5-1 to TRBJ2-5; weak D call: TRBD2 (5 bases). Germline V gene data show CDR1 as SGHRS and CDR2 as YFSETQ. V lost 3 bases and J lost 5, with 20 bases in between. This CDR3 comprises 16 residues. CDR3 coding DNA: TGCGCCAGCAGCTCCGCAGAGAGAGGGAGCCGGGAGACCCAGTACTTC. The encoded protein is CASSSAERGSRETQYF.

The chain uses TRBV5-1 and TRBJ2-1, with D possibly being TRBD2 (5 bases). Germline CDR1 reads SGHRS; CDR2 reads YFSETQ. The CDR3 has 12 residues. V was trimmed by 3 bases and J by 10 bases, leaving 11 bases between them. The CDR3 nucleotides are TGCGCCAGCAGCTCGACTACCGCCGAGCAGTTCTTC. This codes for CASSSTTAEQFF. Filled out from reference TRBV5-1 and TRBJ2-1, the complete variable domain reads KAGVTQTPRYLIKTRGQQVTLSCSPISGHRSVSWYQQTPGQGLQFLFEYFSETQRNKGNFPGRFSGRQFSNSRSEMNVSTLELGDSALYLCASSSTTAEQFFGPGTRLTVL.

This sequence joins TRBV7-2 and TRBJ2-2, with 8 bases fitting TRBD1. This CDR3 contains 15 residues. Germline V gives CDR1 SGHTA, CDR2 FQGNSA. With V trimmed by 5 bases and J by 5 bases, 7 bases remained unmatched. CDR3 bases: TGTGCCAGCAGCACACGGACAGGGAAGACCGGGGAGCTGTTTTTT. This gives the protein CASSTRTGKTGELFF.

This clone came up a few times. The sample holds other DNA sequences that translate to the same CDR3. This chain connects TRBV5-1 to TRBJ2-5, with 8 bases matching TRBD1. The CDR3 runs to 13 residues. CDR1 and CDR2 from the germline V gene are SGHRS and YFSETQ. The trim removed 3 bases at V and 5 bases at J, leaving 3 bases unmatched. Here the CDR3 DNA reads TGCGCCAGCAGCTACGGACAGGGCGAGACCCAGTACTTC. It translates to CASSYGQGETQYF.

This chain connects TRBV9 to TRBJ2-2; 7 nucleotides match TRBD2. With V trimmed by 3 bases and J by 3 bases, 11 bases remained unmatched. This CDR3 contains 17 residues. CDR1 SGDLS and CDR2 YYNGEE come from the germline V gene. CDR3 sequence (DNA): TGTGCCAGCAGCGACCTCGAAATAGCGGGTTACACCGGGGAGCTGTTTTTT. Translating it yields CASSDLEIAGYTGELFF.

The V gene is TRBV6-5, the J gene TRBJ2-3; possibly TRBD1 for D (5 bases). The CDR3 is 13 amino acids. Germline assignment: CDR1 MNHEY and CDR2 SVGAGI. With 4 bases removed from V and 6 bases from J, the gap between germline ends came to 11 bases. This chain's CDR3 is CASSFRVSDTQYF. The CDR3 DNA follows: TGTGCCAGCAGTTTCAGGGTTTCCGATACGCAGTATTTT.

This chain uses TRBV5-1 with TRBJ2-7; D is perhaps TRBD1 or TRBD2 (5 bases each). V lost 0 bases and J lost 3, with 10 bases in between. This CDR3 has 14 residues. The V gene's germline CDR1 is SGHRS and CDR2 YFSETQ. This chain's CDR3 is CASSLEGPNYEQYF. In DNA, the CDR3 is TGCGCCAGCAGCTTGGAGGGACCGAACTACGAGCAGTACTTC. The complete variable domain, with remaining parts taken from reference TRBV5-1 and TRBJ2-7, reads KAGVTQTPRYLIKTRGQQVTLSCSPISGHRSVSWYQQTPGQGLQFLFEYFSETQRNKGNFPGRFSGRQFSNSRSEMNVSTLELGDSALYLCASSLEGPNYEQYFGPGTRLTVT.

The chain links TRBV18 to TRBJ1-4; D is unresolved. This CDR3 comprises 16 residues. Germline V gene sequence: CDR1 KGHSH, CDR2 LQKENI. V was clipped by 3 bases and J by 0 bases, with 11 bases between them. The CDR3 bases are TGTGCCAGCTCACCCTTATCAGCTGCAACTAATGAAAAACTGTTTTTT. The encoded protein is CASSPLSAATNEKLFF.

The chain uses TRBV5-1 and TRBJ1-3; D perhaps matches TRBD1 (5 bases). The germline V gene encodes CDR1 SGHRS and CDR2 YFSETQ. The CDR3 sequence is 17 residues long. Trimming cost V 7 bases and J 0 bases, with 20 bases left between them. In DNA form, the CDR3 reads TGCGCCAGCTGGGACGGACTAGCCGGTAGCTCTGGAAACACCATATATTTT. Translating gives CASWDGLAGSSGNTIYF.

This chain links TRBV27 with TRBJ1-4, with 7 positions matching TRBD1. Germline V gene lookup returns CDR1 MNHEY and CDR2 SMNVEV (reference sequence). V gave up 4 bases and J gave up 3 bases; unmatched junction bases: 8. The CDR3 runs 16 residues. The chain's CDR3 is CASSSPPGQPNEKLFF. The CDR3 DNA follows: TGTGCCAGCAGTTCTCCGCCGGGACAGCCTAATGAAAAACTGTTTTTT.

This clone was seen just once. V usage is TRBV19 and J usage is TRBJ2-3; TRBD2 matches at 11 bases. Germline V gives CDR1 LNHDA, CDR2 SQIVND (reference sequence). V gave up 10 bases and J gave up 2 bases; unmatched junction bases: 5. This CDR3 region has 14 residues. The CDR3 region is CATSSGGTTDTQYF. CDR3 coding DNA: TGTGCCACCTCTAGCGGGGGGACCACAGATACGCAGTATTTT. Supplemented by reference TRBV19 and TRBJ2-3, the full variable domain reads DGGITQSPKYLFRKEGQNVTLSCEQNLNHDAMYWYRQDPGQGLRLIYYSQIVNDFQKGDIAEGYSVSREKKESFPLTVTSAQKNPTAFYLCATSSGGTTDTQYFGPGTRLTVL.

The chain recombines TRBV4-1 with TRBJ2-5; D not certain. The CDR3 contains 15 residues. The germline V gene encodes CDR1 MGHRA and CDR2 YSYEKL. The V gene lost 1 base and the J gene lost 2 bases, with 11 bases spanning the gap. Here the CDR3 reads CASSQVGLRQETQYF. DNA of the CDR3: TGCGCCAGCAGCCAAGTAGGGCTGAGGCAAGAGACCCAGTACTTC.

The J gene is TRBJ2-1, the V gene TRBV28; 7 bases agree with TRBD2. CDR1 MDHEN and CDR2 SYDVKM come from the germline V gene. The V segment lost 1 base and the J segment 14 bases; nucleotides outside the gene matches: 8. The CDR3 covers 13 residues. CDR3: CASSLLSGGLEFF. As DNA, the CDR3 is TGTGCCAGCAGTTTATTATCGGGGGGATTGGAGTTCTTC.

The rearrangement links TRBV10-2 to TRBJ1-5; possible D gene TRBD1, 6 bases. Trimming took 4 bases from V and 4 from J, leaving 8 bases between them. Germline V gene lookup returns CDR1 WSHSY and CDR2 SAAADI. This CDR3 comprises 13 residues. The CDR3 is CASSGQVNQPQHF. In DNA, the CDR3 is TGCGCCAGCAGTGGACAGGTAAATCAGCCCCAGCATTTT.

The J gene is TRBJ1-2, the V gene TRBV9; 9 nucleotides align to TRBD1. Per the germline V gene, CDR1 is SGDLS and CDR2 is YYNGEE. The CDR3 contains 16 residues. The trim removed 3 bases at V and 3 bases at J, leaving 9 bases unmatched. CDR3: CASSAGEGQGYYGYTF. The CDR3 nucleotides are TGTGCCAGCAGCGCGGGGGAGGGACAGGGATACTATGGCTACACCTTC.

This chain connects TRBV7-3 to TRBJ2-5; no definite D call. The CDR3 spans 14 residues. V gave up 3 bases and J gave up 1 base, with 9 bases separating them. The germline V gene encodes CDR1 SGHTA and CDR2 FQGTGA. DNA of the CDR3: TGTGCCAGCAGCTTCAGGTTCCCCCAAGAGACCCAGTACTTC. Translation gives CASSFRFPQETQYF.

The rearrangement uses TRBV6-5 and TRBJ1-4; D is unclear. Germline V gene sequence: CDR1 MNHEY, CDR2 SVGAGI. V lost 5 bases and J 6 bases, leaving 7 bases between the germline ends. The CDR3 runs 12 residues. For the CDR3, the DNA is TGTGCCAGCAGTCGTAAGGATGAAAAACTGTTTTTT. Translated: CASSRKDEKLFF.

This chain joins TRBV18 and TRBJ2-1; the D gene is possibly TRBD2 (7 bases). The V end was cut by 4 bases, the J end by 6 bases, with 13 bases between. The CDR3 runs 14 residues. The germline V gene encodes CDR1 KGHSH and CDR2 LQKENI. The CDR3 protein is CASSLQRGGNEQFF. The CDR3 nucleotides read TGTGCCAGCTCACTTCAGAGGGGGGGCAATGAGCAGTTCTTC.

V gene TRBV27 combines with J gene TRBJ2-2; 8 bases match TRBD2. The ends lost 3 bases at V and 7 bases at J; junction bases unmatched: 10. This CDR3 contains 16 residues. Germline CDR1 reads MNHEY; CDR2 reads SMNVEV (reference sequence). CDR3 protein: CASSLASGLDGGELFF. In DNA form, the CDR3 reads TGTGCCAGCAGTTTGGCTAGCGGGTTAGACGGCGGGGAGCTGTTTTTT.

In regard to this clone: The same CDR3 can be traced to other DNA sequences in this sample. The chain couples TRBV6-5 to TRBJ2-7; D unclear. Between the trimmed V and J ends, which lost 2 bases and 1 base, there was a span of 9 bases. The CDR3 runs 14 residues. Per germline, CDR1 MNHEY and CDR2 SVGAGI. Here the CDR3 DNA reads TGTGCCAGCAGTTACCAGGCCAGTTCCTACGAGCAGTACTTC. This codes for CASSYQASSYEQYF.

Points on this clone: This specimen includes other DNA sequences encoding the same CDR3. The CDR3 coding sequence is TGTGCCAGCAGCTTAGTCCCGGGGGGCCAAGAGACCCAGTACTTC. Translation: CASSLVPGGQETQYF. This chain uses TRBV7-2 with TRBJ2-5; 7 bases match TRBD2. Losses at the gene ends were 1 base for V and 1 base for J; bases not matched to a gene: 3. The CDR3 length is 15 residues. The germline V gene has CDR1 SGHTA and CDR2 FQGNSA.

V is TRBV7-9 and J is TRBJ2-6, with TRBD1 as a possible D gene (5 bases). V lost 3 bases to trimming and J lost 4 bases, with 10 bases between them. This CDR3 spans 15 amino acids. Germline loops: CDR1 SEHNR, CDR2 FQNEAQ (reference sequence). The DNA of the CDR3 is TGTGCCAGCAGCTTTAGGGGTGCAGGGGCCAACGTCCTGACTTTC. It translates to CASSFRGAGANVLTF. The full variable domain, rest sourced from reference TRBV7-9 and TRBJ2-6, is DTGVSQNPRHKITKRGQNVTFRCDPISEHNRLYWYRQTLGQGPEFLTYFQNEAQLEKSRLLSDRFSAERPKGSFSTLEIQRTEQGDSAMYLCASSFRGAGANVLTFGAGSRLTVL.

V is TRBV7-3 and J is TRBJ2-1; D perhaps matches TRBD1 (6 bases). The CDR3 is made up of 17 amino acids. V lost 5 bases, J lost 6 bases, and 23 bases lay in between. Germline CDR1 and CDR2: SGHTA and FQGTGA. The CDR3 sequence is CASSATLYRDRGNEQFF. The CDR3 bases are TGTGCCAGCAGCGCTACCCTGTACAGGGATCGGGGCAATGAGCAGTTCTTC.

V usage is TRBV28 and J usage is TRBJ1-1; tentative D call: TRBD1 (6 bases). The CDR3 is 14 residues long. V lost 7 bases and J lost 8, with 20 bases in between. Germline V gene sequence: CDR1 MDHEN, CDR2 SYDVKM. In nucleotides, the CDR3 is TGTGCCAGCAACTTGGGGAGGGGGGGTGCGGAAGCTTTCTTT. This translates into CASNLGRGGAEAFF.